This T cell receptor (beta chain) was sequenced for a study of shared clonotypes between healthy human individuals. Study background: Donors had three CD4 naive, three CD4 memory, two CD8 naive and one CD8 memory plate apiece. Study-level results: The researchers took only blood, and tissue repertoires probably look different.

The germline CDR1 and CDR2 sequences are MGHRA and YSYEKL. V lost 2 bases to trimming and J lost 0 bases; unmatched junction nucleotides: 3. This CDR3 comprises 15 residues. Some clones are missing from TCRdb's copy, which holds only in-frame ones; the method was immunoSEQ multiplex PCR. The sample records 100,000 or so clones, just over 65% being singletons. With regard to this clone: Its antigen is as yet unknown.

The receptor was derived from a woman in her thirties in good health. The sequencing input was memory CD8+ T cells sorted from blood. Subset: CD45RO+ cells pooled with CCR7-negative TemRA cells. V usage is TRBV4-1 and J usage is TRBJ1-1, with TRBD1 identical over 7 bases. CDR3 sequence: CASSQRDSLNTEAFF. CDR3 nucleotide sequence: TGCGCCAGCAGCCAACGGGACAGCTTGAACACTGAAGCTTTCTTT.